The source of this TCR beta chain is a study of T-cell memory formation after mild COVID-19. Across the study: TCR clusters were mostly donor specific.

TCR alpha and TCR beta cDNA libraries with sample barcodes and UMIs came from 5'RACE using constant-segment primers. TCRdb passed the 5' RACE reads through MiXCR, listing each CDR3 protein once. Of about 470,000 distinct CDR3 sequences detected, around 27% appear once; the ten largest clones hold around 12%. The CDR3 spans 13 residues. The V end was cut by 6 bases, the J end by 9 bases, with 18 bases between. CDR1 and CDR2 (germline): DFQATT, SNEGSKA (reference sequence). Notes on the study in general: The study detected some responding clones in pre-infection memory, suggesting cross-reactive memory joined. Clones that got smaller from day 15 to 85 had even CD4/CD8, while clones growing later tipped toward CD4+.

The table lists this clonotype with many counts. Its cognate antigen is unknown. Sequenced: PBMCs or a T cell subset sorted from them (not recorded which). The V call is TRBV20-1, the J call TRBJ2-4; the D call may be TRBD1 or TRBD2 (5 bases each). The source is an adult woman who had mild COVID-19 (a few samples of this study predate the infection). Cell type and time point are not known. Written as DNA, the CDR3 is TGCAGTGCCATGACAGAAGTAGGAGGCATTCAGTACTTC. Protein sequence: CSAMTEVGGIQYF.